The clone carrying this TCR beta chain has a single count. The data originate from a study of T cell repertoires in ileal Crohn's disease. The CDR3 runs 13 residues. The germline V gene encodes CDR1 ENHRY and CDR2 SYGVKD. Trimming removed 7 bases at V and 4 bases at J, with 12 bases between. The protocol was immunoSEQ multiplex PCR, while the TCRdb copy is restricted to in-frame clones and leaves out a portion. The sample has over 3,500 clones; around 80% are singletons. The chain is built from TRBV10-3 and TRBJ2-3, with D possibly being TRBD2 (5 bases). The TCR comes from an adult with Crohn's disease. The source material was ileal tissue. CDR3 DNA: TGTGCCATCACCGGCGGGTTCTCAGATACGCAGTATTTT. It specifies CAITGGFSDTQYF.